This T cell receptor beta chain was observed in a study of technical replicates of blood from a few donors. The protocol was immunoSEQ multiplex PCR, while the TCRdb copy is restricted to in-frame clones and leaves out a portion. The sample carries more than 90,000 clones, 95% to 97% recorded once. V lost 2 bases, J lost 2 bases, and 1 base stayed unmatched. The CDR3 length is 15 residues. Germline CDR1 reads MNHEY; CDR2 reads SMNVEV (reference sequence). What was sequenced was T cells isolated from PBMCs. The origin of this receptor is a human donor in good health. J is TRBJ2-7 and V is TRBV27; TRBD2 matches at 12 bases. The chain's CDR3 is CASSLGLAGPYEQYF. CDR3 nucleotide sequence: TGTGCCAGCAGTTTAGGACTAGCGGGACCCTACGAGCAGTACTTC.